The entry below describes one TCR beta chain. Its antigen is undetermined. These data come from a study of vaccination effects on CD4 cells after COVID-19. The data were produced by immunoSEQ multiplex PCR, yet TCRdb's version contains in-frame clones alone and is incomplete. Among around 32,000 clones listed, 55% to 75% were seen once. Antigen-specific CD4+ T cell clonotypes were called by their expansion after viral peptide-pool culture in ViraFEST. It was after roughly 11 days of culture that CD4+ T cells were isolated. Two-dose vaccination with either BNT162b2 or mRNA-1273 was given to the participants. In the cultures, half the medium was exchanged for IL-2 medium on days 3 and 7. The sample in question was CD4+ T cells from PBMCs cultured with HCoV-229E spike peptides, obtained after COVID-19 vaccination. The clonotype originates from a human donor who received a COVID-19 vaccine.

The CDR3 sequence is CATSGVTANTGELFF. CDR3 in DNA: TGTGCCACCAGTGGGGTAACAGCGAACACCGGGGAGCTGTTTTTT. The rearrangement joins TRBV24-1 to TRBJ2-2; D remains unclear. The CDR3 contains 15 residues. Trimming pared 5 bases from V and 0 bases from J, leaving 9 bases between. Germline V gene lookup returns CDR1 KGHDR and CDR2 SFDVKD.